Listed below are T cell receptor beta chains from one sample, sequenced in a study of chemoradiotherapy in HPV16-positive cancers. Repertoires were generated with immunoSEQ multiplex PCR, while TCRdb's copy carries only in-frame clones and drops some. The sample records 3,000 to 3,500 clones, roughly 90% being singletons. Sequences were derived from tumor tissue, sampled from a patient who underwent chemoradiotherapy. These receptors all come from a human donor with HPV-associated anogenital cancer. Both conserved end residues are part of each CDR3. A D gene is named only where the DNA matches it firmly. Part of the rows lack a size; the others show once, few, many or a class for expanded clones.

j_call clone_size d_call v_call cdr3_nt cdr3_aa
TRBJ2-7 NA NA TRBV6-5 TGTGCCAGCAGTTACCGCCAGGGGGAGCAGTACTTC CASSYRQGEQYF
TRBJ1-4 NA NA TRBV5-1 TGCGCCAGCAGCCTACAGGGTGATGAGGGTGAAAAACTGTTTTTT CASSLQGDEGEKLFF
TRBJ2-7 NA TRBD1 TRBV5-1 TGCGCCAGAACGCTCCCAGGACAGGGTTTCTCCTACGAGCAGTACTTC CARTLPGQGFSYEQYF
TRBJ1-2 NA NA TRBV18 TGTGCCAGCTCACCACCGACTACCCCTAACTATGGCTACACCTTC CASSPPTTPNYGYTF
TRBJ1-3 NA NA TRBV14 TGTGCCAGCAGCCAACCCGGGACCATATATTTT CASSQPGTIYF
TRBJ2-5 NA TRBD2 TRBV4-1 TGCGCCAGCAGCCAAGATCCCGGACTAGCGGGGGAGACCCAGTACTTC CASSQDPGLAGETQYF
TRBJ2-1 NA TRBD2 TRBV19 TGTGCCAGTAGTCCACCAGCGGGAGGGCCGCCGGATGAGCAGTTCTTC CASSPPAGGPPDEQFF
TRBJ2-2 NA NA TRBV2 TGTGCCAGCAGTGAAGCCGCCCCCCAACGGGACACCGGGGAGCTGTTTTTT CASSEAAPQRDTGELFF
TRBJ2-5 NA NA TRBV7-2 TGTGCCAGCAGCCCTCAAGGGACACTCTTAGAGACCCAGTACTTC CASSPQGTLLETQYF
TRBJ1-1 NA NA TRBV5-6 TGTGCCAGCAGCTTAAGGGCAGCGAGGCCGAACACTGAAGCTTTCTTT CASSLRAARPNTEAFF
TRBJ1-2 NA NA TRBV19 TGTGCCAGTATTGGGGATGGCTATGGCTACACCTTC CASIGDGYGYTF
TRBJ2-7 NA TRBD1 TRBV19 TGTGCCAGTAGCCAACAGGGGTACGCCTACGAGCAGTACTTC CASSQQGYAYEQYF
TRBJ1-5 once TRBD1 TRBV19 TGTGCCAGTAGTGACAGGGGATCCTTTAGCAATCAGCCCCAGCATTTT CASSDRGSFSNQPQHF
TRBJ1-4 NA NA TRBV1 TGCACCAGCAGCCAAGATCGGGGGGAGGGGGGACACCACTCAACTAATGAAAAACTGTTTTTT CTSSQDRGEGGHHSTNEKLFF
TRBJ1-2 few TRBD1 TRBV27 TGTGCCAGCAGTCAGGGACAGGGAGGAGGAGGCTACACCTTC CASSQGQGGGGYTF
TRBJ2-6 NA TRBD2 TRBV11-2 TGTGCCAGCAGCTTTAGGACTAGCGGGACTGGGGCCAACGTCCTGACTTTC CASSFRTSGTGANVLTF
TRBJ1-1 NA TRBD1 TRBV5-1 TGCGCCAGCAGCTTGGGGGACAGGGCTTTGAACACTGAAGCTTTCTTT CASSLGDRALNTEAFF
TRBJ2-1 NA TRBD1 TRBV28 TGTGCCAGCACCGGGGACAGGGGATGGGATGAGCAGTTCTTC CASTGDRGWDEQFF
TRBJ2-1 NA TRBD2 TRBV5-1 TGCGCCAGCAGCCCGGGAGGGACTAGCGGCTACAATGAGCAGTTCTTC CASSPGGTSGYNEQFF
TRBJ2-1 NA TRBD2 TRBV4-3 TGCGCCAGCAGCCAAGGACTAGCGGGAGACTACAATGAGCAGTTCTTC CASSQGLAGDYNEQFF
TRBJ2-1 once NA TRBV7-9 TGTGCCAGCAGCTTGCAGTCCTACAATGAGCAGTTCTTC CASSLQSYNEQFF
TRBJ1-3 NA NA TRBV28 TGTGCCAGCAGTTTCCTCTCTGGAAACACCATATATTTT CASSFLSGNTIYF
TRBJ1-1 NA NA TRBV16 TGTGCCAGCAGCCAATTACAGACTAACACTGAAGCTTTCTTT CASSQLQTNTEAFF
TRBJ2-5 NA NA TRBV2 TGTGCCAGCAGCCCCCACGAGACCCAGTACTTC CASSPHETQYF
TRBJ2-4 once TRBD2 TRBV5-1 TGCGCCAGCAGCTTGGATGCTACCGTTGGGGGGACTACAACTTTAGCCAAAAACATTCAGTACTTC CASSLDATVGGTTTLAKNIQYF
TRBJ2-7 NA TRBD1 TRBV29-1 TGCAGCGGATGGGACAGTCCCTACGAGCAGTACTTC CSGWDSPYEQYF
TRBJ2-7 NA NA TRBV6-5 TGTGCCAGCATCCCGTTAGAGGCCGAGCAGTACTTC CASIPLEAEQYF
TRBJ2-2 NA NA TRBV6-6 TGTGCCAGCAGACAATCGACCGGGGAGCTGTTTTTT CASRQSTGELFF
TRBJ2-2 few TRBD1 TRBV9 TGTGCCAGCAGCGTAAGAAAGGAACCCGGGGGACAGGGTTTCACCGGGGAGCTGTTTTTT CASSVRKEPGGQGFTGELFF
TRBJ1-1 few NA TRBV5-1 TGCGCCAGCAGCTTGCAGGCCGAGGGCACTGAAGCTTTCTTT CASSLQAEGTEAFF
TRBJ1-5 NA TRBD1 TRBV18 TGTGCCAGCTCACCGGGGACAGATAGCAATCAGCCCCAGCATTTT CASSPGTDSNQPQHF
TRBJ2-5 NA TRBD1 TRBV19 TGTGCCAGTAGTATCGCCGGGACAGGGAAAGAGACCCAGTACTTC CASSIAGTGKETQYF
TRBJ2-6 NA NA TRBV28 TGTGCCAGCAGTCAGCTTGGCGCGTCTGGGGCCAACGTCCTGACTTTC CASSQLGASGANVLTF
TRBJ1-4 NA NA TRBV2 TGTGCCAGCAAGGCGGGGCGGGGAGAAAAACTGTTTTTT CASKAGRGEKLFF
TRBJ2-1 NA NA TRBV29-1 TGCAGCGTTGAGGAAAACTCTAGGAATTATGAGCAGTTCTTC CSVEENSRNYEQFF
TRBJ2-5 NA NA TRBV7-2 TGTGCCAGCAGCCCCTTAGCGTGGGGGCAAGAGACCCAGTACTTC CASSPLAWGQETQYF
TRBJ2-4 NA TRBD2 TRBV10-1 TGCGCCAGCAGACAGGGACTAGCTTCAAACACAGCCAAAAACATTCAGTACTTC CASRQGLASNTAKNIQYF
TRBJ1-2 NA NA TRBV19 TGTGCCAGTACCACCCAATTCGGGGGGTATGGCTACACCTTC CASTTQFGGYGYTF
TRBJ1-3 NA NA TRBV5-8 TGTGCCAGCAGGGCAGGGACCCTAAACACCATATATTTT CASRAGTLNTIYF
TRBJ2-1 NA NA TRBV2 TGTGCCAGGGCACCCGGGGGGCCCCATGAGCAGTTCTTC CARAPGGPHEQFF
TRBJ1-1 NA NA TRBV4-1 TGCGCCAGCAGCCAAGGTGAATGGCACGAGAACACTGAAGCTTTCTTT CASSQGEWHENTEAFF
TRBJ2-5 NA TRBD2 TRBV5-5 TGTGCCAGCAGCTTTTGGACGGGAGGGAAGGAGACCCAGTACTTC CASSFWTGGKETQYF
TRBJ2-1 NA NA TRBV11-2 TGTGCCAGTAGGCTCGGGCGGGAAGGGAACAATGAGCAGTTCTTC CASRLGREGNNEQFF
TRBJ1-2 once NA TRBV19 TGTGCCAGTAGTATAAGAGGAAGTCCCTATGGCTACACCTTC CASSIRGSPYGYTF
TRBJ2-7 NA NA TRBV9 TGTGCCAGCAGCGTAGATCAAGACAGGACGAGCTCCTACGAGCAGTACTTC CASSVDQDRTSSYEQYF
TRBJ1-1 NA NA TRBV27 TGTGCCAGCAGTTTTGGGATGAACACTGAAGCTTTCTTT CASSFGMNTEAFF
TRBJ1-1 NA NA TRBV5-1 TGCGCCAGCAGCTTGGATGGCAGACAGAACACTGAAGCTTTCTTT CASSLDGRQNTEAFF
TRBJ1-4 NA NA TRBV28 TGTGCCAGCATTCCCTCATCTCCTCGGGGTAGTGAAAAACTGTTTTTT CASIPSSPRGSEKLFF
TRBJ2-1 NA NA TRBV5-1 TGCGCCAGCAGCGTAGCTCTTTACAATGAGCAGTTCTTC CASSVALYNEQFF